This passage covers 28 T cell receptor beta chains from one sample sequenced in a study of blood T cell repertoires in COVID-19. Sequenced by immunoSEQ multiplex PCR; TCRdb stores in-frame clones only, minus some. The sample lists 200,000 or so clones; about 86% were seen once. Sequencing input: PBMCs or T cells enriched from blood (not recorded which). These receptors were taken from a woman in her 40s with acute COVID-19.

The chain has TRBV29-1 and TRBJ1-5, with TRBD1 matching over 10 bases. V shed 8 bases, J shed 6 bases, and the junction held 4 bases outside the gene matches. The CDR3 extends over 12 amino acids. CDR1 and CDR2 (germline): SQVTM, ANQGSEA. The chain's CDR3 is CSTRTGGQPQHF. CDR3 DNA sequence: TGCAGCACCCGGACAGGGGGTCAGCCCCAGCATTTT. Full variable domain (rest looked up from reference TRBV29-1 and TRBJ1-5): SAVISQKPSRDICQRGTSLTIQCQVDSQVTMMFWYRQQPGQSLTLIATANQGSEATYESGFVIDKFPISRPNLTFSTLTVSNMSPEDSSIYLCSTRTGGQPQHFGDGTRLSIL.

This chain uses TRBV5-1 with TRBJ1-1; 9 bases are a match to TRBD1. Germline V gene data show CDR1 as SGHRS and CDR2 as YFSETQ. This CDR3 spans 16 amino acids. J was trimmed by 5 bases and V by 2 bases; bases with no gene match: 10. In DNA, the CDR3 is TGCGCCAGCAGCTTCGGGACAGGGCTGGACGGGACTGAAGCTTTCTTT. This sequence encodes CASSFGTGLDGTEAFF.

The chain recombines TRBV7-8 with TRBJ1-6, with D possibly matching TRBD1 (5 bases). Germline V lookup: CDR1 SGHVS, CDR2 FQNEAQ. V was cut by 0 bases and J by 6 bases, with 9 bases left in between. The CDR3 runs to 15 residues. As DNA, the CDR3 is TGTGCCAGCAGCTTAGCCGGGGGGTCTAATTCACCCCTCCACTTT. It specifies CASSLAGGSNSPLHF. Filled out from reference TRBV7-8 and TRBJ1-6, the complete variable domain reads GAGVSQSPRYKVAKRGQDVALRCDPISGHVSLFWYQQALGQGPEFLTYFQNEAQLDKSGLPSDRFFAERPEGSVSTLKIQRTQQEDSAVYLCASSLAGGSNSPLHFGNGTRLTVT.

There are a few counts of this clone. The V and J genes are TRBV19 and TRBJ1-1; 9 bases are a match to TRBD1. The CDR3 is made up of 14 amino acids. Trimming removed 9 bases from V and 1 base from J; junction bases left unmatched: 6. CDR1 LNHDA and CDR2 SQIVND come from the germline V gene (reference sequence). CDR3 region: CASGTGIENTEAFF. The CDR3 nucleotides are TGTGCCAGCGGGACAGGGATTGAGAACACTGAAGCTTTCTTT.

The chain joins TRBV5-5 to TRBJ2-7; possibly TRBD2 for D (5 bases). This CDR3 has 14 amino acids. CDR1 SGHKS and CDR2 YYEKEE come from the germline V gene (reference sequence). V lost 0 bases to trimming and J lost 3 bases, with 10 bases between them. CDR3 in DNA: TGTGCCAGCAGCTTGGCCCACGGGGACTACGAGCAGTACTTC. Amino acids: CASSLAHGDYEQYF.

This chain uses TRBV19 with TRBJ2-7; 13 nucleotides match TRBD2. Trimming removed 5 bases from V and 3 bases from J; junction bases left unmatched: 7. CDR1 LNHDA and CDR2 SQIVND come from the germline V gene (reference sequence). The CDR3 totals 16 residues. In DNA, the CDR3 is TGTGCCAGTAGTGGCCGAACTAGCGGGAGGGACTACGAGCAGTACTTC. This sequence encodes CASSGRTSGRDYEQYF.

This rearrangement joins TRBV4-3 to TRBJ1-2, with 7 bases identical to TRBD1. V lost 0 bases to trimming and J lost 8 bases; unmatched junction nucleotides: 6. From germline, CDR1 is LGHNA and CDR2 YSLEER. The CDR3 loop spans 14 amino acids. Written as DNA, the CDR3 is TGCGCCAGCAGCCAAGATAGGGGGCTGAAAGGCTACACCTTC. Translating it yields CASSQDRGLKGYTF.

The gene calls are TRBV2 and TRBJ2-1; 7 bases map to TRBD2. Germline values: CDR1 SNHLY, CDR2 FYNNEI. The CDR3 extends over 17 amino acids. V was pared by 1 base and J by 4 bases, with 10 bases of the junction left unmatched. The CDR3 DNA follows: TGTGCCAGCAGTGAAGGGGAAGTAGATAGCGGGTACAATGAGCAGTTCTTC. Its translation is CASSEGEVDSGYNEQFF.

This sequence joins TRBV4-2 and TRBJ2-2; no firm D call. Trimming left V 5 bases short and J 6 bases short, with 13 bases between. Germline V gene lookup returns CDR1 LGHNA and CDR2 YNFKEQ. This CDR3 spans 14 amino acids. The CDR3 DNA reads TGTGCCAGCAGCGCTCCGAGTGGGCCCGGGGAGCTGTTTTTT. This sequence encodes CASSAPSGPGELFF.

The CDR3 loop is CASRGRDRSIAPLHF. The CDR3 bases are TGTGCCAGCAGGGGGAGGGACAGGTCCATTGCACCCCTCCACTTT. V is TRBV28 and J is TRBJ1-6; the match to TRBD1 covers 8 bases. Germline assignment: CDR1 MDHEN and CDR2 SYDVKM. The CDR3 has 15 residues. The V segment lost 6 bases and the J segment 11 bases; nucleotides outside the gene matches: 12.

The chain links TRBV11-2 to TRBJ1-1; D unresolved. Trimming pared 5 bases from V and 0 bases from J, leaving 13 bases between. The germline CDR1 and CDR2 sequences are SGHAT and FQNNGV. The CDR3 length is 15 residues. The DNA of the CDR3 is TGTGCCAGCAGCCCCACTTCGGAGATGAACACTGAAGCTTTCTTT. Its protein product is CASSPTSEMNTEAFF.

The chain links TRBV7-2 to TRBJ2-7, with TRBD1 matching over 7 bases. V was clipped by 5 bases and J by 7 bases; unmatched bases: 11. Germline V gene lookup returns CDR1 SGHTA and CDR2 FQGNSA. The CDR3 spans 14 residues. The CDR3 nucleotides read TGTGCCAGCAGCCCGTCGACAGGGTATAGGGAGCAGTACTTC. It encodes CASSPSTGYREQYF.

This chain uses TRBV6-5 with TRBJ1-1; 10 bases are shared with TRBD1. The CDR3 consists of 12 residues. V lost 8 bases to trimming and J lost 8 bases; unmatched junction nucleotides: 5. Germline CDR1 and CDR2: MNHEY and SVGAGI. The CDR3 sequence is CASGDRGIEAFF. The CDR3 DNA reads TGTGCCAGCGGGGACAGGGGAATCGAAGCTTTCTTT.

This clone was seen only once. CDR3 DNA sequence: TGTGCCAGCAGCGTAGATCCCGGGTTGAACACTGAAGCTTTCTTT. Amino acids: CASSVDPGLNTEAFF. This chain uses TRBV9 with TRBJ1-1, with D hard to call. This CDR3 is 15 amino acids long. Trimming left V 0 bases short and J 0 bases short, with 9 bases between. Per germline, CDR1 SGDLS and CDR2 YYNGEE. The whole variable domain, filled in from reference TRBV9 and TRBJ1-1, reads DSGVTQTPKHLITATGQRVTLRCSPRSGDLSVYWYQQSLDQGLQFLIQYYNGEERAKGNILERFSAQQFPDLHSELNLSSLELGDSALYFCASSVDPGLNTEAFFGQGTRLTVV.

J is TRBJ2-7 and V is TRBV6-2 or TRBV6-3, with 7 positions matching TRBD2. V lost 1 base and J lost 5; bases outside the gene matches: 8. The CDR3 has 15 residues. Germline-derived CDR1 and CDR2 are MNHEY and SVGEGT. The CDR3 spells CASSYLAGVLNEQYF. The CDR3 DNA is TGTGCCAGCAGTTACTTGGCGGGGGTATTGAACGAGCAGTACTTC.

The chain uses TRBV10-3 and TRBJ1-1, with no clear D. Germline lookup yields CDR1 ENHRY and CDR2 SYGVKD. The CDR3 totals 14 residues. Trimming cost V 4 bases and J 1 base, with 10 bases left between them. The CDR3 DNA follows: TGTGCCATCAGTGGGCGGGGATCGAACACTGAAGCTTTCTTT. Protein: CAISGRGSNTEAFF.

This chain joins TRBV3-1 (or the pseudogene TRBV3-2) and TRBJ1-1; a weak D match, TRBD1 (6 bases). Trimming removed 1 base at V and 6 bases at J, with 18 bases between. The CDR3 extends over 16 amino acids. Germline CDR1 and CDR2: LGHDT and YNNKEL (reference sequence). In DNA form, the CDR3 reads TGTGCCAGCAGCCAAGTACCCTTAGGGGGTAAATCTGAAGCTTTCTTT. Residues: CASSQVPLGGKSEAFF.

The genes are TRBV5-4 and TRBJ2-2, with 12 bases lining up with TRBD2. CDR1 and CDR2 (germline): SGHNT, YYREEE (reference sequence). CDR3 length equals 16 residues. Losses at the gene ends were 4 bases for V and 6 bases for J; bases not matched to a gene: 7. CDR3 amino acids: CASSRTSGGPPGELFF. In DNA form, the CDR3 reads TGTGCCAGCAGCCGCACTAGCGGGGGGCCCCCCGGGGAGCTGTTTTTT.

This rearrangement joins TRBV7-6 to TRBJ2-7; 9 bases match TRBD1. The CDR3 is 15 amino acids. Germline CDR1 is SGHVS and CDR2 is FNYEAQ. J gave up 3 bases and V 0 bases, and 3 bases lay outside the gene matches. CDR3 sequence: CASSLAATGGYEQYF. The CDR3 DNA reads as TGTGCCAGCAGCTTAGCTGCGACAGGGGGCTACGAGCAGTACTTC. The variable domain in full, completed from reference TRBV7-6 and TRBJ2-7, reads GAGVSQSPRYKVTKRGQDVALRCDPISGHVSLYWYRQALGQGPEFLTYFNYEAQQDKSGLPNDRFSAERPEGSISTLTIQRTEQRDSAMYRCASSLAATGGYEQYFGPGTRLTVT.

J is TRBJ2-7 and V is TRBV28; D is perhaps TRBD2 (6 bases). The V gene lost 6 bases and the J gene lost 4 bases, with 10 bases spanning the gap. The CDR3 is made up of 12 amino acids. CDR1 is MDHEN, CDR2 SYDVKM, per germline. The CDR3: CASRAGTYEQYF. DNA of the CDR3: TGTGCCAGCAGGGCCGGGACTTACGAGCAGTACTTC. The complete variable domain, with remaining parts taken from reference TRBV28 and TRBJ2-7, reads DVKVTQSSRYLVKRTGEKVFLECVQDMDHENMFWYRQDPGLGLRLIYFSYDVKMKEKGDIPEGYSVSREKKERFSLILESASTNQTSMYLCASRAGTYEQYFGPGTRLTVT.

The chain joins TRBV2 to TRBJ1-5, with a weak D call TRBD1 (5 bases). The CDR3 totals 14 residues. The germline gives CDR1 SNHLY, CDR2 FYNNEI. The V end lost 6 bases, the J end lost 10 bases, and 19 bases lay between the germline ends. CDR3 sequence (DNA): TGTGCCAGCAGGGCGGACACGTATACCGGACCCCAGCATTTT. Amino acid sequence: CASRADTYTGPQHF.

The chain uses TRBV2 and TRBJ2-3; possible D gene TRBD2, 5 bases. CDR1 is SNHLY, CDR2 FYNNEI, per germline. Trimming pared 10 bases from V and 1 base from J, leaving 12 bases between. The CDR3 length is 13 residues. In DNA form, the CDR3 reads TGTGCCACCACGGGGTTAGGCACAGATACGCAGTATTTT. Translating it yields CATTGLGTDTQYF. Looking up the rest from reference TRBV2 and TRBJ2-3 gives the full variable domain: EPEVTQTPSHQVTQMGQEVILRCVPISNHLYFYWYRQILGQKVEFLVSFYNNEISEKSEIFDDQFSVERPDGSNFTLKIRSTKLEDSAMYFCATTGLGTDTQYFGPGTRLTVL.

V and J are TRBV6-1 and TRBJ2-1, with D possibly TRBD1 on 6 matching bases. CDR3 length equals 13 residues. V lost 2 bases and J lost 4, with 6 bases in between. In germline, CDR1 is MNHNS, CDR2 SASEGT. This CDR3 is CASSERGYNEQFF. CDR3 DNA: TGTGCCAGCAGTGAAAGGGGGTACAATGAGCAGTTCTTC.

The chain combines TRBV15 with TRBJ2-7, with a possible D match to TRBD2 (6 bases). CDR1 is LNHNV and CDR2 is YYDKDF in the germline V gene (reference sequence). The CDR3 has 15 residues. Trimming took off 1 base at V and 4 bases at J, with 14 bases between the two ends. The CDR3 DNA is TGTGCCACCAGCAGAGCCCTAGCGACGCATTACGAGCAGTACTTC. Protein: CATSRALATHYEQYF.

V gene TRBV29-1 combines with J gene TRBJ1-1; unclear D gene. V lost 4 bases, J lost 4 bases, and 10 bases lay in between. This CDR3 has 12 residues. The germline V gene encodes CDR1 SQVTM and CDR2 ANQGSEA. This chain's CDR3 is CSVAKESTEAFF. Here the CDR3 DNA reads TGCAGCGTTGCGAAAGAGAGCACTGAAGCTTTCTTT.

The chain has TRBV29-1 and TRBJ1-1, with TRBD1 as a possible D gene (5 bases). CDR1 SQVTM and CDR2 ANQGSEA come from the germline V gene. Trimming took 8 bases from V and 0 from J, leaving 13 bases between them. The CDR3 spans 13 residues. As DNA, the CDR3 is TGCAGCTCTAGGGGAAACATGAACACTGAAGCTTTCTTT. This translates into CSSRGNMNTEAFF.

This chain links TRBV27 with TRBJ2-2; maybe TRBD2 (5 bases). The CDR3 contains 17 residues. Trimming pared 6 bases from V and 0 bases from J, leaving 17 bases between. Germline V gives CDR1 MNHEY, CDR2 SMNVEV (reference sequence). CDR3 amino acids: CASSPESGGPNTGELFF. DNA of the CDR3: TGTGCCAGCAGCCCAGAGTCAGGCGGGCCGAACACCGGGGAGCTGTTTTTT.

The chain carries TRBV19 and TRBJ1-1; weak D call: TRBD1 (5 bases). The CDR3 loop spans 14 amino acids. V was cut by 8 bases and J by 4 bases, with 17 bases left in between. Looked up from germline, CDR1 is LNHDA and CDR2 is SQIVND (reference sequence). CDR3: CASHPWGGITEAFF. The CDR3 DNA reads as TGTGCCAGTCACCCATGGGGGGGAATCACTGAAGCTTTCTTT. Full variable domain (outside the CDR3, taken from reference TRBV19 and TRBJ1-1): DGGITQSPKYLFRKEGQNVTLSCEQNLNHDAMYWYRQDPGQGLRLIYYSQIVNDFQKGDIAEGYSVSREKKESFPLTVTSAQKNPTAFYLCASHPWGGITEAFFGQGTRLTVV.